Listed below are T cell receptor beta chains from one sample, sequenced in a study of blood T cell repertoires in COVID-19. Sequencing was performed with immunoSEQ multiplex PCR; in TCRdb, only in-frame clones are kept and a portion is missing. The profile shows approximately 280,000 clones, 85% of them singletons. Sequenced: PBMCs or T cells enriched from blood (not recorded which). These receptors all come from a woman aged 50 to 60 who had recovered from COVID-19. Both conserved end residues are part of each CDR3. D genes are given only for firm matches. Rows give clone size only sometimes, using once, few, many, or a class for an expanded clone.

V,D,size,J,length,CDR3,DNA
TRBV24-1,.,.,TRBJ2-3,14,CATSDLTSTDTQYF,TGTGCCACCAGTGATCTGACTAGCACAGATACGCAGTATTTT
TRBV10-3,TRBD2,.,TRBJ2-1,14,CATAGTSGNNEQFF,TGTGCCACCGCCGGGACTAGCGGGAACAATGAGCAGTTCTTC
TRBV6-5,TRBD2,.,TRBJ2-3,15,CASTLLAGERDTQYF,TGTGCCAGCACCCTGTTAGCGGGAGAAAGAGATACGCAGTATTTT
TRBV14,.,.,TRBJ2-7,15,CASSHLSGALYEQYF,TGTGCCAGCAGCCACCTTAGCGGCGCTCTCTACGAGCAGTACTTC
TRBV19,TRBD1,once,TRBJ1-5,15,CASSTGTGVNQPQHF,TGTGCCAGTAGTACCGGGACAGGGGTAAATCAGCCCCAGCATTTT
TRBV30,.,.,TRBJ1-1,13,CAWSYREYTEAFF,TGTGCCTGGAGTTACAGGGAATACACTGAAGCTTTCTTT
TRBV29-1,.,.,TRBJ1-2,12,CSVVEGSYGYTF,TGCAGCGTTGTGGAGGGCTCATATGGCTACACCTTC
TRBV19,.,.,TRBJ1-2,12,CASSTGPYGYTF,TGTGCCAGTAGCACAGGCCCCTATGGCTACACCTTC
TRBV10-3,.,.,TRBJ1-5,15,CAISPGQYSNQPQHF,TGTGCCATCAGCCCGGGACAATATAGCAATCAGCCCCAGCATTTT
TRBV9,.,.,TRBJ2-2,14,CASSVGGRSGELFF,TGTGCCAGCAGCGTAGGGGGGAGGTCCGGGGAGCTGTTTTTT
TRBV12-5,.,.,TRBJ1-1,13,CASGSYWNTEAFF,TGTGCTAGTGGTTCGTATTGGAACACTGAAGCTTTCTTT
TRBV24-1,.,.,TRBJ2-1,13,CATSDSNRNEQFF,TGTGCCACCAGTGACTCAAACAGAAATGAGCAGTTCTTC
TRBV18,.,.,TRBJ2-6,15,CASSPSGSGANVLTF,TGTGCCAGCTCACCATCCGGCTCTGGGGCCAACGTCCTGACTTTC
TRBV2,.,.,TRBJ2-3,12,CAQEGDGDTQYF,TGTGCCCAAGAGGGGGATGGGGATACGCAGTATTTT
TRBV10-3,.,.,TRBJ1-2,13,CAISDPGPYGYTF,TGTGCCATCAGTGACCCCGGTCCCTATGGCTACACCTTC
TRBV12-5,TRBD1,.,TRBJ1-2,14,CASGLPQGDYGYTF,TGTGCTAGTGGTTTACCTCAGGGGGACTATGGCTACACCTTC
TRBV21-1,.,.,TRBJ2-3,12,CASSNLEDTQYF,TGTGCCAGCAGCAACCTAGAAGATACGCAGTATTTT
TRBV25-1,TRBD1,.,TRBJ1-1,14,CASRQTGENTEAFF,TGTGCCAGCAGACAGACAGGGGAGAACACTGAAGCTTTCTTT
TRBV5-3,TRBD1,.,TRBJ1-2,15,CARSPLGQGDCGYTF,TGTGCCAGAAGCCCCCTGGGACAGGGTGACTGTGGCTACACCTTC
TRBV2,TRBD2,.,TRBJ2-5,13,CASRAGAKETQYF,TGTGCCAGCAGAGCGGGGGCGAAAGAGACCCAGTACTTC
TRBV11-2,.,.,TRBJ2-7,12,CASSLESGEQYF,TGTGCCAGCAGCTTAGAGTCAGGGGAGCAGTACTTC
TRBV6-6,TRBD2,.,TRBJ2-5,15,CASSPTRGGQETQYF,TGTGCCAGCAGTCCCACCCGGGGGGGGCAGGAGACCCAGTACTTC
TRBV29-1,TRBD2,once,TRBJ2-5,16,CSVEVLLAGSGETQYF,TGCAGCGTTGAGGTATTACTAGCGGGTTCAGGCGAGACCCAGTACTTC
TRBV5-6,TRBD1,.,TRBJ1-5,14,CASSFDREAPPQHF,TGTGCCAGCAGCTTCGACAGGGAGGCACCGCCCCAGCATTTT
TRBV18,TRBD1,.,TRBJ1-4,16,CASSPQPQGTNEKLFF,TGTGCCAGCTCACCACAGCCACAGGGGACTAATGAAAAACTGTTTTTT
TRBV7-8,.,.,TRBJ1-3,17,CASSLEAGGNSGNTIYF,TGTGCCAGCAGCTTAGAAGCGGGCGGCAACTCTGGAAACACCATATATTTT
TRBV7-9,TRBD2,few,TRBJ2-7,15,CASSLWTSEVHEQYF,TGTGCCAGCAGCCTCTGGACTAGCGAGGTCCACGAGCAGTACTTC
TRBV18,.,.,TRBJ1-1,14,CASSLEGMNTEAFF,TGTGCCAGCTCTCTGGAGGGAATGAACACTGAAGCTTTCTTT
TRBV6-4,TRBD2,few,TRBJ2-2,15,CASSETAGGTGELFF,TGTGCCAGCAGTGAAACAGCGGGGGGAACCGGGGAGCTGTTTTTT
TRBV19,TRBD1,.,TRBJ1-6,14,CASSIAQGNSPLHF,TGTGCCAGTAGTATAGCACAGGGGAATTCACCCCTCCACTTT
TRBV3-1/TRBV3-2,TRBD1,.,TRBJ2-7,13,CASSQQDRERQYF,TGTGCCAGCAGCCAGCAGGACAGGGAGAGGCAGTACTTC
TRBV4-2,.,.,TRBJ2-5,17,CASSQDGRAGMVETQYF,TGTGCCAGCAGCCAAGATGGGCGTGCGGGGATGGTAGAGACCCAGTACTTC
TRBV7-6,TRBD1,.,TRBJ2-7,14,CASSLVRGHGEQYF,TGTGCCAGCAGCTTGGTCAGGGGGCACGGTGAGCAGTACTTC
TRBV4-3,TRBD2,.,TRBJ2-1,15,CASSQGLADYNEQFF,TGCGCCAGCAGCCAAGGGCTAGCGGATTACAATGAGCAGTTCTTC
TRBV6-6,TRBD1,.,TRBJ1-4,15,CASSYQGAANEKLFF,TGTGCCAGCAGTTACCAGGGGGCAGCTAATGAAAAACTGTTTTTT